Shown below are 25 T cell receptor beta chains from a single sample sequenced in a study of shared clonotypes between healthy human individuals. Profiling relied on immunoSEQ multiplex PCR, and the TCRdb table lists in-frame clones only, not all of them. Of about 490,000 clones listed, 70% to 85% were seen once; the top ten hold approximately 12%. Material: PBMCs. These receptors all come from a woman aged 40 to 50 in good health. Some clones in this sample may be carry-over from other donors' samples.

The J gene is TRBJ2-5, the V gene TRBV2; TRBD1 matches 10 bases. Germline lookup yields CDR1 SNHLY and CDR2 FYNNEI. The CDR3 spans 13 residues. Trimming at V came to 5 bases and at J to 4 bases, leaving 1 base not matched to a gene. The CDR3 region is CASSRDRGETQYF. CDR3 in DNA: TGTGCCAGCAGTCGGGACAGGGGAGAGACCCAGTACTTC. Looking up the rest from reference TRBV2 and TRBJ2-5 gives the full variable domain: EPEVTQTPSHQVTQMGQEVILRCVPISNHLYFYWYRQILGQKVEFLVSFYNNEISEKSEIFDDQFSVERPDGSNFTLKIRSTKLEDSAMYFCASSRDRGETQYFGPGTRLLVL.

V gene TRBV5-1 combines with J gene TRBJ2-3; D is unclear. The germline V and J ends were trimmed by 4 bases and 2 bases, with 17 bases remaining between them. The germline CDR1 and CDR2 sequences are SGHRS and YFSETQ. This CDR3 comprises 16 residues. CDR3 loop: CASSPGREANTDTQYF. The CDR3 coding sequence is TGCGCCAGCAGCCCAGGACGCGAGGCCAACACAGATACGCAGTATTTT.

The chain combines TRBV5-6 with TRBJ2-7, with 11 bases identical to TRBD2. The CDR3 consists of 14 residues. From germline, CDR1 is SGHDT and CDR2 YYEEEE. Unmatched junction bases numbered 6, after V lost 4 bases and J lost 6 bases. The CDR3, as DNA: TGTGCCAGCAGCCCGATAGGACTAGCGGGCGAGCAGTACTTC. Its translation is CASSPIGLAGEQYF.

The J gene is TRBJ1-1, the V gene TRBV2, with D maybe TRBD1 (6 bases). Looked up from germline, CDR1 is SNHLY and CDR2 is FYNNEI. The CDR3 is 14 residues long. Trimming stripped 4 bases from V and 5 bases from J, with 14 bases between. CDR3 sequence (DNA): TGTGCCAGCAGTGTTGGGACAAGTGGGACTGAAGCTTTCTTT. As protein: CASSVGTSGTEAFF.

J is TRBJ2-7 and V is TRBV28; D remains ambiguous. V was clipped by 6 bases and J by 5 bases, with 17 bases between them. Germline V gene lookup returns CDR1 MDHEN and CDR2 SYDVKM. The CDR3 contains 14 residues. The CDR3 protein is CASSPILWRHEQYF. Here the CDR3 DNA reads TGTGCCAGCAGCCCAATTTTGTGGCGTCACGAGCAGTACTTC.

This chain uses TRBV11-2 with TRBJ2-1, with unresolved D. CDR1 SGHAT and CDR2 FQNNGV come from the germline V gene. Trimming shortened V by 3 bases and J by 7 bases, and 16 bases separated the two germline ends. The CDR3 sequence is 15 residues long. In DNA form, the CDR3 reads TGTGCCAGCAGCTTTTCGAACAGTTACGTGAATGAGCAGTTCTTC. Translation gives CASSFSNSYVNEQFF. The full variable domain, with the rest looked up from reference TRBV11-2 and TRBJ2-1, is EAGVAQSPRYKIIEKRQSVAFWCNPISGHATLYWYQQILGQGPKLLIQFQNNGVVDDSQLPKDRFSAERLKGVDSTLKIQPAKLEDSAVYLCASSFSNSYVNEQFFGPGTRLTVL.

This clone has just a few counts. The J gene is TRBJ2-3, the V gene TRBV2; a weak D match, TRBD2 (5 bases). Per germline, CDR1 SNHLY and CDR2 FYNNEI. Trimming removed 6 bases at V and 2 bases at J, with 12 bases between. The CDR3 contains 14 residues. The CDR3 spells CASSFGILTDTQYF. The CDR3 region has the DNA TGTGCCAGCAGCTTCGGGATTCTCACAGATACGCAGTATTTT. Full variable domain (rest looked up from reference TRBV2 and TRBJ2-3): EPEVTQTPSHQVTQMGQEVILRCVPISNHLYFYWYRQILGQKVEFLVSFYNNEISEKSEIFDDQFSVERPDGSNFTLKIRSTKLEDSAMYFCASSFGILTDTQYFGPGTRLTVL.

This clone has just a few counts. The chain uses TRBV6-5 and TRBJ2-5; tentatively, D is TRBD1 (6 bases). Per germline, CDR1 MNHEY and CDR2 SVGAGI. V shed 5 bases and J shed 4 bases, with 17 bases lying between them. The CDR3 length is 15 residues. The CDR3 sequence is CASSRVQGRLETQYF. The CDR3 nucleotides are TGTGCCAGCAGTCGAGTACAGGGACGGTTAGAGACCCAGTACTTC.

The chain is built from TRBV11-2 and TRBJ2-5, with 12 nucleotides matching TRBD2. V shed 3 bases and J 1 base; nucleotides not matched to a gene: 3. The CDR3 sequence is 16 residues long. Germline-derived CDR1 and CDR2 are SGHAT and FQNNGV. The CDR3 sequence is CASSFGLAGPQETQYF. The CDR3 bases are TGTGCCAGCAGCTTTGGACTAGCGGGGCCCCAAGAGACCCAGTACTTC.

V gene TRBV14 combines with J gene TRBJ2-5, with 9 bases fitting TRBD1. The CDR3 length is 15 residues. In germline, CDR1 is SGHDN, CDR2 FVKESK. V was clipped by 1 base and J by 5 bases; unmatched bases: 5. The CDR3 reads CASSQAHTGGETQYF. CDR3 sequence (DNA): TGTGCCAGCAGCCAAGCTCATACAGGGGGCGAGACCCAGTACTTC.

Remarks on this clone: Other nucleotide sequences in the sample specify the same CDR3. The chain recombines TRBV28 with TRBJ2-5; TRBD2 matches 8 bases. The CDR3 is 16 amino acids. From germline, CDR1 is MDHEN and CDR2 SYDVKM. Trimming took 6 bases from V and 2 from J; bases not matched to a gene: 11. CDR3 in amino acids: CASSLGLAGGQETQYF. The DNA for the CDR3 is TGTGCCAGCAGCCTCGGACTAGCCGGGGGGCAAGAGACCCAGTACTTC. Full variable domain (outside the CDR3, taken from reference TRBV28 and TRBJ2-5): DVKVTQSSRYLVKRTGEKVFLECVQDMDHENMFWYRQDPGLGLRLIYFSYDVKMKEKGDIPEGYSVSREKKERFSLILESASTNQTSMYLCASSLGLAGGQETQYFGPGTRLLVL.

J is TRBJ2-1 and V is TRBV7-2; maybe TRBD1 (6 bases). The CDR3 has 15 residues. Germline V lookup: CDR1 SGHTA, CDR2 FQGNSA. V was pared by 4 bases and J by 9 bases, with 19 bases between. CDR3 loop: CASSSVQAVDSEQFF. CDR3 bases: TGTGCCAGCAGCTCTGTACAGGCGGTGGACAGTGAGCAGTTCTTC.

The chain carries TRBV11-2 and TRBJ2-7, with D unresolved. Germline loops: CDR1 SGHAT, CDR2 FQNNGV. Trimming stripped 0 bases from V and 5 bases from J, with 11 bases between. This CDR3 contains 14 residues. The CDR3 region is CASSLDGALDEQYF. CDR3 bases: TGTGCCAGCAGCTTAGACGGCGCCCTGGACGAGCAGTACTTC.

The J gene is TRBJ1-2, the V gene TRBV2, with TRBD1 matching over 10 bases. The V and J ends lost 6 bases and 2 bases, in that order; junction bases with no gene match: 3. The CDR3 has 14 residues. Germline lookup yields CDR1 SNHLY and CDR2 FYNNEI. The CDR3 region has the DNA TGTGCCAGCAGCTGGACAGGGGGGAACTATGGCTACACCTTC. This translates into CASSWTGGNYGYTF. The full variable domain, rest sourced from reference TRBV2 and TRBJ1-2, is EPEVTQTPSHQVTQMGQEVILRCVPISNHLYFYWYRQILGQKVEFLVSFYNNEISEKSEIFDDQFSVERPDGSNFTLKIRSTKLEDSAMYFCASSWTGGNYGYTFGSGTRLTVV.

With regard to this clone: A much larger clone sits a single nucleotide away, making a read error possible. The gene calls are TRBV2 and TRBJ2-5; 8 positions agree with TRBD2. In germline, CDR1 is SNHLY, CDR2 FYNNEI. V lost 6 bases, J lost 0 bases, and 3 bases stayed unmatched. This CDR3 is 14 amino acids long. This chain's CDR3 is CASSQTSDQETQYF. CDR3 nucleotide sequence: TGTGCCAGCAGCCAGACTAGCGACCAAGAGACCCAGTACTTC.

The chain uses TRBV19 and TRBJ1-2; tentatively, D is TRBD1 (6 bases). The CDR3 is 13 amino acids. The V and J ends lost 9 bases and 2 bases respectively, with 13 bases between them. The germline gives CDR1 LNHDA, CDR2 SQIVND (reference sequence). The CDR3 here is CASRGHQNYGYTF. CDR3 in DNA: TGTGCCAGCAGGGGACATCAGAACTATGGCTACACCTTC.

This rearrangement joins TRBV14 to TRBJ2-1; 10 positions match TRBD1. Per the germline V gene, CDR1 is SGHDN and CDR2 is FVKESK. The V and J ends lost 5 bases and 2 bases, in that order; junction bases with no gene match: 6. This CDR3 is built from 16 residues. The CDR3, as DNA: TGTGCCAGCAGCGTCTCCGGGACAGGGGCCTACAATGAGCAGTTCTTC. Translating gives CASSVSGTGAYNEQFF. Full variable domain (outside the CDR3, taken from reference TRBV14 and TRBJ2-1): EAGVTQFPSHSVIEKGQTVTLRCDPISGHDNLYWYRRVMGKEIKFLLHFVKESKQDESGMPNNRFLAERTGGTYSTLKVQPAELEDSGVYFCASSVSGTGAYNEQFFGPGTRLTVL.

The table lists this clone with many counts. The chain recombines TRBV5-1 with TRBJ1-1; TRBD1 agrees at 9 bases. The J segment lost 4 bases and the V segment lost 4 bases, leaving 8 bases of the junction unmatched. Looked up from germline, CDR1 is SGHRS and CDR2 is YFSETQ. This CDR3 has 15 residues. For the CDR3, the DNA is TGCGCCAGCAGCACGGGACAGGGAGGGAGCACTGAAGCTTTCTTT. It is translated as CASSTGQGGSTEAFF.

This clone was seen ten or more times. The V call is TRBV10-3, the J call TRBJ2-1, with TRBD2 matching 10 bases. The CDR3 consists of 15 residues. In germline, CDR1 is ENHRY, CDR2 SYGVKD. V was pared by 6 bases and J by 3 bases, with 5 bases of the junction left unmatched. The chain's CDR3 is CAISLGLADYNEQFF. CDR3 sequence (DNA): TGTGCCATCAGCCTCGGACTAGCGGACTACAATGAGCAGTTCTTC.

This clone appeared once. The gene calls are TRBV6-4 and TRBJ2-7, with no clear D. The V and J ends lost 10 bases and 3 bases respectively, with 4 bases between them. The CDR3 runs to 9 residues. Germline CDR1 reads MRHNA; CDR2 reads SNTAGT. DNA of the CDR3: TGTGCCACCCACTACGAGCAGTACTTC. It codes for CATHYEQYF.

This chain connects TRBV4-1 to TRBJ2-3; 11 nucleotides line up with TRBD1. J gave up 4 bases and V 0 bases, and 6 bases lay outside the gene matches. This CDR3 has 17 amino acids. Germline loops: CDR1 MGHRA, CDR2 YSYEKL. In nucleotides, the CDR3 is TGCGCCAGCAGCCAAGATCGGGGACAGGGGGTATCAGATACGCAGTATTTT. It is translated as CASSQDRGQGVSDTQYF.

The CDR3 DNA reads as TGTGCCAGTAGTAGCCGGGACAGTGGTAAGACCCAGTACTTC. Encoded protein: CASSSRDSGKTQYF. The rearrangement joins TRBV19 to TRBJ2-5; 7 bases are shared with TRBD1. The J segment lost 6 bases and the V segment lost 4 bases, leaving 8 bases of the junction unmatched. Germline loops: CDR1 LNHDA, CDR2 SQIVND (reference sequence). This CDR3 has 14 residues.

The J gene is TRBJ2-5, the V gene TRBV30, with a tentative D call TRBD1 (6 bases). Germline loops: CDR1 GTSNPN, CDR2 SVGIG (reference sequence). CDR3 length: 14 amino acids. Trimming cost V 0 bases and J 5 bases, with 13 bases left between them. In DNA form, the CDR3 reads TGTGCCTGGAGTGTACGAAGGGGGAGCGAGACCCAGTACTTC. It specifies CAWSVRRGSETQYF.

The chain combines TRBV28 with TRBJ1-4; perhaps TRBD1 as D (6 bases). This CDR3 has 16 amino acids. In germline, CDR1 is MDHEN, CDR2 SYDVKM. V was clipped by 4 bases and J by 0 bases, with 12 bases between them. CDR3 amino acids: CASSSPGGTTNEKLFF. DNA of the CDR3: TGTGCCAGCAGTTCCCCGGGGGGCACAACTAATGAAAAACTGTTTTTT.

This rearrangement joins TRBV7-3 to TRBJ2-1; 9 bases fit TRBD1. The germline V gene has CDR1 SGHTA and CDR2 FQGTGA. With 5 bases clipped from V and 2 bases from J, the junction kept 4 bases outside the gene matches. There are 15 residues in the CDR3. CDR3 sequence reads: CASSQGQGTYNEQFF. The CDR3 DNA follows: TGTGCCAGCAGCCAGGGACAGGGAACCTACAATGAGCAGTTCTTC.